This TCR beta chain was captured by sequencing in a study of blood T cell repertoires in COVID-19. The wider study: The United States, Italy and Spain provided the acute and convalescent COVID-19 samples. T cells, B-cell-depleted T cells, or PBMCs provided the cDNA or gDNA that served as material.

Authors' data handling: Reference gene primer amplification gave nucleated cell count estimates. Using immunoSEQ multiplex PCR, the repertoire was profiled, and TCRdb retains in-frame clones only, with some absent. V, J and clone size are those of that table, while D and trimming were read from the DNA. The table has 8,000 or so clones, roughly 70% seen once. The CDR3 extends over 15 amino acids. Unmatched junction bases numbered 6, after V lost 2 bases and J lost 8 bases. Germline CDR1 SGDLS, CDR2 YYNGEE. Sequencing was performed on peripheral blood. The rearrangement joins TRBV9 to TRBJ2-1; 11 nucleotides align to TRBD2. The origin of this receptor is a human donor in a cohort sampled during active COVID-19. CDR3 protein: CASSVTSGSSYEQFF. The CDR3, as DNA: TGTGCCAGCAGCGTTACTAGCGGGAGTTCGTATGAGCAGTTCTTC.